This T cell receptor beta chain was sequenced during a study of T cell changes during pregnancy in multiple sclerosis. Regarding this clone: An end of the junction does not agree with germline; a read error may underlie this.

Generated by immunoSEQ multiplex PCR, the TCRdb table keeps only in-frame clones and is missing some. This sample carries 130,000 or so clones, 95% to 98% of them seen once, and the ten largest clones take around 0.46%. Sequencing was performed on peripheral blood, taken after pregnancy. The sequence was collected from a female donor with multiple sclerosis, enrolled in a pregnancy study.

The CDR3 here is CASSFRTSPERFF. The CDR3 nucleotides are TGTGCCAGCAGTTTCAGGACTTCTCCCGAGCGGTTCTTC. The chain links TRBV28 to TRBJ2-1; tentative D call: TRBD2 (5 bases). CDR1 is MDHEN and CDR2 is SYDVKM in the germline V gene. The CDR3 contains 13 residues.